The T cell receptor beta chain described here comes from a study of beta chain features in type 1 diabetes. Isolation of CD4+ naive, central memory, regulatory and stem cell-like memory cells was achieved by sorting via CD45RO/CCR7/CD25/CD127/CD95/CD27. The study reverse transcribed the entire isolated RNA, so it sequenced expressed TCRB transcripts. Only in-frame clones appear in the TCRdb table, and some are missing; sequencing was by immunoSEQ multiplex PCR. The table lists 400,000 to 550,000 clones, about an eighth of them singletons. This TCR came from a woman under 30 in good health. Sequenced material: naive CD4+ T cells from blood.

CDR3 bases: TGTGCCAGCAGCCACGGACAGCCCCATACTGGAAACACCATATATTTT. Encoded protein: CASSHGQPHTGNTIYF. The chain joins TRBV7-2 to TRBJ1-3, with a possible D match to TRBD1 (6 bases). Germline loops: CDR1 SGHTA, CDR2 FQGNSA. CDR3 length: 16 amino acids. Trimming removed 5 bases at V and 2 bases at J, with 16 bases between.